The source of this T cell receptor (beta chain) is a study of blood T cell repertoires in COVID-19. Overall study: Acute-phase and convalescent COVID-19 samples originated in the United States, Italy and Spain. The analysed material was cDNA or gDNA that came from T cells, B-cell-depleted T cells, or PBMCs.

In germline, CDR1 is MGHRA, CDR2 YSYEKL. This CDR3 spans 15 amino acids. The germline V and J ends were trimmed by 1 base and 7 bases, with 11 bases remaining between them. Original handling: Estimation of nucleated cell counts relied on the amplification of reference gene primers. The protocol was immunoSEQ multiplex PCR, while the TCRdb copy is restricted to in-frame clones and leaves out a portion. For V, J and clone size, that table is used; D and trimming come from the DNA. The repertoire holds some 260,000 clones, with around 84% as singletons. There are a few counts of this clone. The chain carries TRBV4-1 and TRBJ1-6, with a weak D call TRBD1 (5 bases). The receptor's source is a young man with acute COVID-19. The material sequenced was PBMCs or T cells enriched from blood (not recorded which). The CDR3 DNA is TGCGCCAGCAGCCAAGTTCAGGGTGGAAATTCACCCCTCCACTTT. Its translation is CASSQVQGGNSPLHF.